The present T cell receptor (beta chain) was sequenced within a study of T cells after posttransplantation cyclophosphamide. A few counts support this clone. Its target is not known. The CDR3 is 16 residues long. Germline V gives CDR1 LNHDA, CDR2 SQIVND (reference sequence). With V trimmed by 5 bases and J by 4 bases, 12 bases remained unmatched. A marrow graft followed busulfan-fludarabine conditioning, with cyclophosphamide on days +3 and +4. Study results and caveats: Later blood repertoires were often dominated by clones from the donor CD8+ memory compartment. Recipient CMV seropositivity and CMV reactivation strongly tracked TRB clonality. Tissue-infiltrating T cells from skin or gut overlapped little with blood T cells.

The assay was immunoSEQ multiplex PCR, and TCRdb's table has in-frame clones only and misses some. The data contain 35,000 to 45,000 clones, around four fifths of them singletons. The sample consisted of CD4+ T cells sorted from blood, taken 1,700 to 2,000 days after a stem cell transplant with posttransplant cyclophosphamide. The sequence was collected from a female patient aged 40-50 years who received an allogeneic stem cell transplant from a related donor, was CMV-positive, and had no GVHD. A subset of T cells may come from the graft donor. The chain links TRBV19 to TRBJ2-7; 9 bases align to TRBD1. Written as DNA, the CDR3 is TGTGCCAGTAGTTCTCCCAAGAGGACAGGGGATTACGAGCAGTACTTC. Its translation is CASSSPKRTGDYEQYF.